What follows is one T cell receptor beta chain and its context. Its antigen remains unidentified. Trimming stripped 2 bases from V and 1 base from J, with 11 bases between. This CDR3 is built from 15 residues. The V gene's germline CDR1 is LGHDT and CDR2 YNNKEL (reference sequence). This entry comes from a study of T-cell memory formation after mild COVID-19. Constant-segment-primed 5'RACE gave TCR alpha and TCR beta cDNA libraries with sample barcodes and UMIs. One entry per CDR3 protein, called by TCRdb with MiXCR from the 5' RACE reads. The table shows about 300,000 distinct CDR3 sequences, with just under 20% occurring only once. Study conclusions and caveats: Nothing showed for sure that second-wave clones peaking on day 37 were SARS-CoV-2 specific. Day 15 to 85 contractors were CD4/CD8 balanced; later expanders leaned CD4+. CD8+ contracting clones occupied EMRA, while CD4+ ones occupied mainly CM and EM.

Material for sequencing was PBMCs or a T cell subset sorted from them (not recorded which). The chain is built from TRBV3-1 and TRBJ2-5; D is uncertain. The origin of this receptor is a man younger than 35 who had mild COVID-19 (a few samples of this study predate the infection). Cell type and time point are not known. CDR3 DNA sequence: TGTGCCAGCAGCCAATACGGTGTGATCCAAGAGACCCAGTACTTC. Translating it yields CASSQYGVIQETQYF.